This entry describes one TCR beta chain. This sample stems from a study of shared clonotypes between healthy human individuals. Naive CD8 populations comprised CD45RO-negative cells positively selected for CCR7, excluding terminally differentiated effector memory CD45RA+ cells. TCRdb's table, derived via immunoSEQ multiplex PCR, lists solely in-frame clones and lacks some. Here the sample spans over 800,000 clones, almost 95% being singletons. The sequenced material came from naive CD8+ T cells sorted from blood. This TCR was sampled from a man younger than 40 in good health.

CDR3 DNA: TGTGCCAGCACCATCGAAGACAGGGACCCCAACGAGCAGTACTTC. Protein sequence: CASTIEDRDPNEQYF. The J gene is TRBJ2-7, the V gene TRBV7-9; the match to TRBD1 covers 7 bases. The CDR3 is made up of 15 amino acids. CDR1 and CDR2 from the germline V gene are SEHNR and FQNEAQ (reference sequence). The J segment lost 5 bases and the V segment lost 7 bases, leaving 14 bases of the junction unmatched.